These 7 T cell receptor beta chains were all obtained from the same sample, sequenced in a study of cytomegalovirus exposure and HLA in healthy donors. PCR employed 60 Vbeta and 13 Jbeta primers. The assay was immunoSEQ multiplex PCR, and TCRdb's table has in-frame clones only and misses some. This table holds around 91,000 clones, 64% found once. The sample comprised PBMCs. The source of these receptors is a man aged 60 to 75 in good health and CMV-seronegative.

The table lists this clone with a few counts. V and J are TRBV20-1 and TRBJ1-2; D not resolved. Germline CDR1 is DFQATT and CDR2 is SNEGSKA (reference sequence). Trimming shortened V by 6 bases and J by 8 bases, and 10 bases separated the two germline ends. The CDR3 covers 10 residues. The CDR3 DNA reads TGCAGTGCGCTATTGTTGGGCTACACCTTC. This translates into CSALLLGYTF.

The table lists this clone with a count of one. The V and J genes are TRBV5-1 and TRBJ1-2; maybe TRBD1 (6 bases). In germline, CDR1 is SGHRS, CDR2 YFSETQ. V lost 2 bases to trimming and J lost 3 bases, with 8 bases between them. The CDR3 contains 13 residues. CDR3 region: CASSFAGDYGYTF. The DNA for the CDR3 is TGCGCCAGCAGCTTCGCAGGGGACTATGGCTACACCTTC.

J is TRBJ2-3 and V is TRBV7-6; 8 bases fit TRBD2. The V and J ends lost 5 bases and 6 bases, in that order; junction bases with no gene match: 10. The CDR3 sequence is 15 residues long. Germline V gene sequence: CDR1 SGHVS, CDR2 FNYEAQ. CDR3 coding DNA: TGTGCCAGCAGCCCCGTAGGCGGGAGGACCGATACGCAGTATTTT. It specifies CASSPVGGRTDTQYF.

The chain uses TRBV9 and TRBJ2-3; 10 bases line up with TRBD2. V lost 2 bases and J lost 0; bases outside the gene matches: 3. Germline lookup yields CDR1 SGDLS and CDR2 YYNGEE. CDR3 length: 16 residues. The DNA for the CDR3 is TGTGCCAGCAGCGTTGGACTAGCGGTTAGCACAGATACGCAGTATTTT. It codes for CASSVGLAVSTDTQYF.

This rearrangement joins TRBV10-1 to TRBJ1-5; D remains unclear. The V end lost 0 bases, the J end lost 0 bases, and 6 bases lay between the germline ends. Germline values: CDR1 WNHNN, CDR2 SYGVQD (reference sequence). The CDR3 is 15 amino acids. CDR3 bases: TGCGCCAGCAGTGAGTCCGCGGGTAGCAATCAGCCCCAGCATTTT. This sequence encodes CASSESAGSNQPQHF.

The CDR3 here is CASSGTGPTF. The CDR3, as DNA: TGTGCCAGCAGTGGGACAGGTCCCACCTTC. V and J are TRBV2 and TRBJ1-2; 7 bases are a match to TRBD1. Germline trimming cut 4 bases from V and 13 bases from J; bases unmatched to any gene: 3. Germline V gene data show CDR1 as SNHLY and CDR2 as FYNNEI. The CDR3 loop spans 10 amino acids. Full variable domain (rest looked up from reference TRBV2 and TRBJ1-2): EPEVTQTPSHQVTQMGQEVILRCVPISNHLYFYWYRQILGQKVEFLVSFYNNEISEKSEIFDDQFSVERPDGSNFTLKIRSTKLEDSAMYFCASSGTGPTFGSGTRLTVV.

The chain has TRBV2 and TRBJ1-1; no clear D. The CDR3 is 14 residues long. Germline CDR1 SNHLY, CDR2 FYNNEI. V lost 4 bases, J lost 1 base, and 10 bases lay in between. The CDR3 bases are TGTGCCAGCAGTGCCCTGACTGAGAACACTGAAGCTTTCTTT. Its translation: CASSALTENTEAFF.